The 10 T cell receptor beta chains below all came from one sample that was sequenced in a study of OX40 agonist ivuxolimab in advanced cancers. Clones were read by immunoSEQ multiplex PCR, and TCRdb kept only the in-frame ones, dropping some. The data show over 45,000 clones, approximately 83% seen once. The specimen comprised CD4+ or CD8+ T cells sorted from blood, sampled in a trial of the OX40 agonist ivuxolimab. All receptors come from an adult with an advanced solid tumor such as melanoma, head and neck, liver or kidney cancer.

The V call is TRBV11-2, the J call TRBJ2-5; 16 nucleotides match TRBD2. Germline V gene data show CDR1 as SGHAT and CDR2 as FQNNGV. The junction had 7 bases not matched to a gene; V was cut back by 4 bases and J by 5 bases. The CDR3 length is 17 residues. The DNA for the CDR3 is TGTGCCAGCAGCTCACCGGGACTAGCGGGAGGGCGCGAGACCCAGTACTTC. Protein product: CASSSPGLAGGRETQYF.

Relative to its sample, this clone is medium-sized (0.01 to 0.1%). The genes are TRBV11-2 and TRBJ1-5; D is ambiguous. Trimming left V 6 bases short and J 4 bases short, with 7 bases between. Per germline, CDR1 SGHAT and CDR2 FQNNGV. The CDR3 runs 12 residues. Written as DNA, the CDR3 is TGTGCCAGCAGTCGGGTTAATCAGCCCCAGCATTTT. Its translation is CASSRVNQPQHF.

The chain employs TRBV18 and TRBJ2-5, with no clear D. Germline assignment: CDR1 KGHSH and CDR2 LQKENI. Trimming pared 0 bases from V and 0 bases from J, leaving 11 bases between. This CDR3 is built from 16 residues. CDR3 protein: CASSPPGRLDQETQYF. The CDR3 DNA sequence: TGTGCCAGCTCACCACCGGGAAGGTTGGACCAAGAGACCCAGTACTTC.

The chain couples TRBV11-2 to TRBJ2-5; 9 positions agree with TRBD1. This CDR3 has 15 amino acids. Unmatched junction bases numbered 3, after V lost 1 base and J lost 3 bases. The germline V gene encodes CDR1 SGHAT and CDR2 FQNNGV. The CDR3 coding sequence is TGTGCCAGCAGCTTAGGAGGGACAGGGAAAGAGACCCAGTACTTC. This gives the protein CASSLGGTGKETQYF.

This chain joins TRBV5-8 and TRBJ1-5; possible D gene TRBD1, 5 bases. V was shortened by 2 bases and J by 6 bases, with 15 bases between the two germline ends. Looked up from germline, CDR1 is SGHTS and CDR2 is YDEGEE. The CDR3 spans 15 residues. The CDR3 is CASSFGPRVGQPQHF. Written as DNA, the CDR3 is TGTGCCAGCAGCTTCGGACCCAGGGTAGGTCAGCCCCAGCATTTT.

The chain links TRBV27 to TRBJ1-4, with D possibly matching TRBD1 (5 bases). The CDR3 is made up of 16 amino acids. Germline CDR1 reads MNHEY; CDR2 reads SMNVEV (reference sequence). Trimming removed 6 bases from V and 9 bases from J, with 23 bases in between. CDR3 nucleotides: TGTGCCAGCAGGGAGTTGGGGGGTATGGGATTTAAAAAACTGTTTTTT. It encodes CASRELGGMGFKKLFF.

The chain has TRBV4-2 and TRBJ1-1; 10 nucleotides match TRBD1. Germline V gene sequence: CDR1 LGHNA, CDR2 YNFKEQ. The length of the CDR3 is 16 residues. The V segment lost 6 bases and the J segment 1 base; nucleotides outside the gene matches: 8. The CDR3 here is CASRLRQGAWNTEAFF. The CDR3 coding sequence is TGTGCCAGCAGGCTACGACAGGGGGCGTGGAACACTGAAGCTTTCTTT.

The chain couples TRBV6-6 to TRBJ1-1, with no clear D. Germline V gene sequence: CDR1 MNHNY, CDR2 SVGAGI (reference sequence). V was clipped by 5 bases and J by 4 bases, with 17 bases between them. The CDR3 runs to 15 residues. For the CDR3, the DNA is TGTGCCAGCAGTAAAATTAGCGGGGTTTCCACTGAAGCTTTCTTT. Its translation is CASSKISGVSTEAFF.

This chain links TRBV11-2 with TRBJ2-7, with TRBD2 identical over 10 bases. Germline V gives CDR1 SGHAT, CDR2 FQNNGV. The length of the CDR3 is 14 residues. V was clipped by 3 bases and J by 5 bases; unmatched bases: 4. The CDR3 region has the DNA TGTGCCAGCAGCTTTACTAGCGGGAAGAACGAGCAGTACTTC. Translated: CASSFTSGKNEQYF.

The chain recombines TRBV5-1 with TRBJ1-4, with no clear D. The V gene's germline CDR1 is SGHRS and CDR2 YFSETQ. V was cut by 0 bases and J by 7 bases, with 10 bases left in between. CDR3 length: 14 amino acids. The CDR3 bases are TGCGCCAGCAGCTTGGCCTACGAAGGTGAAAAACTGTTTTTT. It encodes CASSLAYEGEKLFF. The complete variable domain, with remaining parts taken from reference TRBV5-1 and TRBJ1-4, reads KAGVTQTPRYLIKTRGQQVTLSCSPISGHRSVSWYQQTPGQGLQFLFEYFSETQRNKGNFPGRFSGRQFSNSRSEMNVSTLELGDSALYLCASSLAYEGEKLFFGSGTQLSVL.